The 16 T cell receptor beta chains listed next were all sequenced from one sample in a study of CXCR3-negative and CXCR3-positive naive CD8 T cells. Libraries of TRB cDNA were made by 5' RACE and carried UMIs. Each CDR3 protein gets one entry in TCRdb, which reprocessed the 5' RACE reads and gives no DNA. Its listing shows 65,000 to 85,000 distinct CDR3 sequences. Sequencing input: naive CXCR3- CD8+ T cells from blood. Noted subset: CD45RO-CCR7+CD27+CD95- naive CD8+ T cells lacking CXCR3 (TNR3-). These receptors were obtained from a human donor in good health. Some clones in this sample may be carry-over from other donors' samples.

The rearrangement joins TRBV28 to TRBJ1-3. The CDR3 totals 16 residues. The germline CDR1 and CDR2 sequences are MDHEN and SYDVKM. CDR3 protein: CASSLVNLGSGNTIYF.

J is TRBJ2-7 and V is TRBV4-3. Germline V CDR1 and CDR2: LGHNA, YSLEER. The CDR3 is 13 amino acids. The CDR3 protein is CASSQGRLYEQYF.

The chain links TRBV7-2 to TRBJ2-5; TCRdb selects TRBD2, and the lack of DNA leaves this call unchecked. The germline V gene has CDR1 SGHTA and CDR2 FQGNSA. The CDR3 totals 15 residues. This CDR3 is CASSSSRRGEETQYF.

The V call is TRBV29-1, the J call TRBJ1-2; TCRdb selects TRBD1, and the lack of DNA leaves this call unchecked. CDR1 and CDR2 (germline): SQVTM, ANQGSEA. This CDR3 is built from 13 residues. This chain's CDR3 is CSVGTGTYYGYTF.

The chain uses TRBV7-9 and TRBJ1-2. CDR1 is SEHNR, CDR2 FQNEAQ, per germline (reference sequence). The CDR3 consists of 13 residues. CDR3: CASSLGGTRGYTF.

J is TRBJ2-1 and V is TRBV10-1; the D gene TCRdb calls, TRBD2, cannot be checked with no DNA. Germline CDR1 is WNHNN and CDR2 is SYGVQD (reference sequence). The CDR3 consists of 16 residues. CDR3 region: CASSPWTSGALNEQFF.

The CDR3 spells CASTPSGQFYEQYF. V and J are TRBV7-8 and TRBJ2-7; TCRdb's D call of TRBD1 is untestable without DNA. This CDR3 is built from 14 residues. Per germline, CDR1 SGHVS and CDR2 FQNEAQ.

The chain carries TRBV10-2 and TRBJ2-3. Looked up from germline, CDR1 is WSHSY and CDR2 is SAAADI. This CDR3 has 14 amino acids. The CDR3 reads CASSESNLADTQYF.

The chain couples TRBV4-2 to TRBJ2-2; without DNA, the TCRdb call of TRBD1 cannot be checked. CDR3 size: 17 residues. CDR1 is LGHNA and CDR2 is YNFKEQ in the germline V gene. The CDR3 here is CASSQTQGGRNTGELFF.

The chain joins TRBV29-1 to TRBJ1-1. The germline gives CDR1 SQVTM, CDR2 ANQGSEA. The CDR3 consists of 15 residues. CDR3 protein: CSVEDLRNIEAEAFF.

CDR3 residues: CSAREGRSYEQYF. This chain joins TRBV20-1 and TRBJ2-7. CDR1 DFQATT and CDR2 SNEGSKA come from the germline V gene (reference sequence). The CDR3 length is 13 residues.

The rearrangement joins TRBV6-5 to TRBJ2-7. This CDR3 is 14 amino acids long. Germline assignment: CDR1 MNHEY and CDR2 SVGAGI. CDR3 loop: CASSLSSADHEQYF.

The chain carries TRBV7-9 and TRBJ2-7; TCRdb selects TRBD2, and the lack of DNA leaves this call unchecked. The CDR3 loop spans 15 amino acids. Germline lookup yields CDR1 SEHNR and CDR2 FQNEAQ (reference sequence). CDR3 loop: CASSPWEGMKGEQYF.

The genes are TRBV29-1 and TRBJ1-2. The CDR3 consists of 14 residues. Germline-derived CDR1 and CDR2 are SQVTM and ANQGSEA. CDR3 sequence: CSVEDLVALYGYTF.

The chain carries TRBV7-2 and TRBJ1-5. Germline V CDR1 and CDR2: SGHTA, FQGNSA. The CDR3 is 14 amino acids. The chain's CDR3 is CASSFPYSNQPQHF.

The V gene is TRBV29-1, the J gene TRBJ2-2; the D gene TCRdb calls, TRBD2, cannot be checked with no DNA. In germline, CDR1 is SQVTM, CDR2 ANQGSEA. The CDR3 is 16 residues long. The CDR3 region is CSVGGGRAGYTGELFF.